The subject of this entry is one TCR beta chain. Germline CDR1 is SGHRS and CDR2 is YFSETQ. The CDR3 runs to 12 residues. Trimming stripped 4 bases from V and 4 bases from J, with 9 bases between. The data were obtained in a study of cytomegalovirus exposure and HLA in healthy donors. Amplification used 60 Vbeta primers and 13 Jbeta primers. Sequencing used immunoSEQ multiplex PCR; TCRdb keeps in-frame clones, though not all of them. The data contain around 88,000 clones, under 85% of them singletons. The source material was PBMCs. The sequence was obtained from a man aged 50 to 60 in good health and CMV-seropositive. The chain employs TRBV5-1 and TRBJ2-7; possibly TRBD1 for D (5 bases). The CDR3 DNA is TGCGCCAGCAGCGCCGCAGGGTACGAGCAGTACTTC. This gives the protein CASSAAGYEQYF.